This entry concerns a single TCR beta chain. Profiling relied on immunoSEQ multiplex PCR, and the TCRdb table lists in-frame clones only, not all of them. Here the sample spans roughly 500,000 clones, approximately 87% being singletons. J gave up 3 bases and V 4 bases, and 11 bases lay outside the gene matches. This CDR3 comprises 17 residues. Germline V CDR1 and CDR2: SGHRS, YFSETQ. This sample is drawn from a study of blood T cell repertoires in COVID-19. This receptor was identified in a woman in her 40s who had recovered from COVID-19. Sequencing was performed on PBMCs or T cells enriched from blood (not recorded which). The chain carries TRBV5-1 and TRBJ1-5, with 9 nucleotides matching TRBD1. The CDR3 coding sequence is TGCGCCAGCAGCCCGGGTCCCGGGACAGGGCTCAATCAGCCCCAGCATTTT. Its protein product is CASSPGPGTGLNQPQHF.